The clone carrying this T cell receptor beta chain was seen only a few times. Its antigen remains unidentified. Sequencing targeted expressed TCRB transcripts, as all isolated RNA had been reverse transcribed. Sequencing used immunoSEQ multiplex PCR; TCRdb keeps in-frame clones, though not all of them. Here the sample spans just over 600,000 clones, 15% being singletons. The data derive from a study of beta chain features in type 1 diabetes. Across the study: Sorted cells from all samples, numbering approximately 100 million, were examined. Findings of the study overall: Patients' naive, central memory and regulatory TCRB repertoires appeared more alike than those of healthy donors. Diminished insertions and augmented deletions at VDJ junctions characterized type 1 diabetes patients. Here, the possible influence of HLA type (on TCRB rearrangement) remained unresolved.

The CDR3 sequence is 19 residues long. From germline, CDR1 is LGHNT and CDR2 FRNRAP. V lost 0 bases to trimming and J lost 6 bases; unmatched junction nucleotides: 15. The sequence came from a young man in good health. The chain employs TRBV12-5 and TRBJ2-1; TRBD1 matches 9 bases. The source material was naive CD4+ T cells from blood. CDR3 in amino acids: CASGLVLLRSDRGGNEQFF. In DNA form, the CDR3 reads TGTGCTAGTGGTTTGGTGCTCTTAAGGTCGGACAGGGGTGGCAATGAGCAGTTCTTC.